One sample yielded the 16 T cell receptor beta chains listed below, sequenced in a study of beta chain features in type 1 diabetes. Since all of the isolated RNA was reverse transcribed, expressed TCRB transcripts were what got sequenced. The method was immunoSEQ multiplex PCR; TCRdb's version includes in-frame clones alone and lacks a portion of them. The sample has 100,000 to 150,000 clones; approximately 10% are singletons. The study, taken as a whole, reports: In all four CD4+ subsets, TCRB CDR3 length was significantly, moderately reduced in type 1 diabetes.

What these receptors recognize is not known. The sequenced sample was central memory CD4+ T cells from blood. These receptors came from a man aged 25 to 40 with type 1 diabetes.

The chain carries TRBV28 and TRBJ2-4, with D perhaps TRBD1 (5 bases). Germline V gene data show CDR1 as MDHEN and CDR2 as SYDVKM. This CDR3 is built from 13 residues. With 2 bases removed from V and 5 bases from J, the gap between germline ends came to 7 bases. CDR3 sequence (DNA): TGTGCCAGCAGTTTAGGGGCGGAAAACATTCAGTACTTC. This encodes CASSLGAENIQYF.

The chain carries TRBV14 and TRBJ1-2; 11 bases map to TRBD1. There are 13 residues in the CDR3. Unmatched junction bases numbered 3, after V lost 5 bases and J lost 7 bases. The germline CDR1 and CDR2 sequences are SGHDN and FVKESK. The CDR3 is CASSLDRGPGYTF. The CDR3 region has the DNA TGTGCCAGCAGCTTGGACAGGGGGCCTGGCTACACCTTC. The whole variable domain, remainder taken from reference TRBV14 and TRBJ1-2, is EAGVTQFPSHSVIEKGQTVTLRCDPISGHDNLYWYRRVMGKEIKFLLHFVKESKQDESGMPNNRFLAERTGGTYSTLKVQPAELEDSGVYFCASSLDRGPGYTFGSGTRLTVV.

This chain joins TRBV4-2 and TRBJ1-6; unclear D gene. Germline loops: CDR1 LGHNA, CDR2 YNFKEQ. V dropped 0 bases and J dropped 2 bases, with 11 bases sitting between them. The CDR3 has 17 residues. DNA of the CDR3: TGTGCCAGCAGCCAAGATAATGCTAGTCCCTATAATTCACCCCTCCACTTT. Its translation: CASSQDNASPYNSPLHF.

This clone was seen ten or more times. The CDR3 loop is CASSASVGQPQHF. In DNA form, the CDR3 reads TGTGCCAGCAGCGCCTCAGTGGGCCAGCCCCAGCATTTT. This rearrangement joins TRBV9 to TRBJ1-5; D is unresolved. Deletions cut 3 bases from V and 7 bases from J, with 11 bases between. Germline V gives CDR1 SGDLS, CDR2 YYNGEE. The CDR3 contains 13 residues.

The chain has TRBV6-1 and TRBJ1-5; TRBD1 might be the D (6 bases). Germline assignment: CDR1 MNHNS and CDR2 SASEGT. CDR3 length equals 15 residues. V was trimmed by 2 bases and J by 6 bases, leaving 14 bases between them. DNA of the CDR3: TGTGCCAGCAGTGAATGGGGGAGGGGGTCTCAGCCCCAGCATTTT. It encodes CASSEWGRGSQPQHF.

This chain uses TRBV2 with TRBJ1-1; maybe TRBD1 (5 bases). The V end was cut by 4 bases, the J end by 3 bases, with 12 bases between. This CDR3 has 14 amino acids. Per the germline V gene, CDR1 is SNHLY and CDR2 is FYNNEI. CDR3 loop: CASSAQGADTEAFF. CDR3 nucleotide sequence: TGTGCCAGCAGTGCTCAAGGGGCAGACACTGAAGCTTTCTTT.

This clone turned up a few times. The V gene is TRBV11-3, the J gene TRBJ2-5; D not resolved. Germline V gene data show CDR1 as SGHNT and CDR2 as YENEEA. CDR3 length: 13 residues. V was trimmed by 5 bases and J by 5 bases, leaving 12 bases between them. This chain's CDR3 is CASSPNIVETQYF. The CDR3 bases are TGTGCCAGCAGCCCAAACATCGTGGAGACCCAGTACTTC.

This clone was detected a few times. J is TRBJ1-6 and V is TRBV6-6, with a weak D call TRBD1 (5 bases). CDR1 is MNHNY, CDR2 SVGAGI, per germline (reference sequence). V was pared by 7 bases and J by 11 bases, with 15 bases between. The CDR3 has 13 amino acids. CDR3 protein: CASIDRSGPPLHF. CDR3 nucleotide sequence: TGTGCCAGCATTGACAGATCTGGGCCACCCCTCCACTTT.

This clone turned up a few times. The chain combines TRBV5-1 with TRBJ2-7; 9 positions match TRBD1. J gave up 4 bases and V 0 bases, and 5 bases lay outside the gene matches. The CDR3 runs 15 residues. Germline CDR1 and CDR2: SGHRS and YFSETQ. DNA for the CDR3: TGCGCCAGCAGCTTGGGGGACAGGGCCCCGTACGAGCAGTACTTC. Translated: CASSLGDRAPYEQYF. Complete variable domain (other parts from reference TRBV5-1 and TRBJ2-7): KAGVTQTPRYLIKTRGQQVTLSCSPISGHRSVSWYQQTPGQGLQFLFEYFSETQRNKGNFPGRFSGRQFSNSRSEMNVSTLELGDSALYLCASSLGDRAPYEQYFGPGTRLTVT.

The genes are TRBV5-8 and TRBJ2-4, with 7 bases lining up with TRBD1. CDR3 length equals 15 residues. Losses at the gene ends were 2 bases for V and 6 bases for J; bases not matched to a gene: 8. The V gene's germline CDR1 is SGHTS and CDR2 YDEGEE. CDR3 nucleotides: TGTGCCAGCAGCTTCAAGGACAGGACGACAAACATTCAGTACTTC. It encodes CASSFKDRTTNIQYF.

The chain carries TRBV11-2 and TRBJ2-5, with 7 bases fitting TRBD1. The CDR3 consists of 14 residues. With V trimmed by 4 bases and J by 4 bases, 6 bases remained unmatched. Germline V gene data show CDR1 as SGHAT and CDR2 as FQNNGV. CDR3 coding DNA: TGTGCCAGCAGCTCAGGGGGTGGGGGAGAGACCCAGTACTTC. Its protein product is CASSSGGGGETQYF.

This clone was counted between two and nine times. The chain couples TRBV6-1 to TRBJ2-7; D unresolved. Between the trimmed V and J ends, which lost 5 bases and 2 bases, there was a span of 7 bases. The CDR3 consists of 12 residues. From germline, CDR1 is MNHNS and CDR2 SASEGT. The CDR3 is CASSTLAYEQYF. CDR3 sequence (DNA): TGTGCCAGCAGTACCCTAGCCTACGAGCAGTACTTC.

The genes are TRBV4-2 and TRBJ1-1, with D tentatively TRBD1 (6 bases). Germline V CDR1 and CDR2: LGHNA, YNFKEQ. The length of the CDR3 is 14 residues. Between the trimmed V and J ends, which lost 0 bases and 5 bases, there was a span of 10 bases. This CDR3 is CASSQEQGETEAFF. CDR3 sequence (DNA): TGTGCCAGCAGCCAAGAACAGGGAGAAACTGAAGCTTTCTTT.

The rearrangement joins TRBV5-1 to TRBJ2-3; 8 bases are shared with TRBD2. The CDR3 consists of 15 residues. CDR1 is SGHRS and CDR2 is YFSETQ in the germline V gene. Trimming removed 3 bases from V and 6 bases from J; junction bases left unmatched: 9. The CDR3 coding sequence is TGCGCCAGCAGCTCGGCGAGCGGGGGTGAGGATACGCAGTATTTT. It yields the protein CASSSASGGEDTQYF.

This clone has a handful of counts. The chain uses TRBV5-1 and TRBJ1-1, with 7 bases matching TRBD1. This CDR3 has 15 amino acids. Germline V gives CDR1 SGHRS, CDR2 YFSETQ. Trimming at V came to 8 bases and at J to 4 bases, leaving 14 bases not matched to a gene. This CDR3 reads CASNTGAGPVTEAFF. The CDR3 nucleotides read TGCGCCAGTAACACAGGGGCCGGACCTGTCACTGAAGCTTTCTTT.

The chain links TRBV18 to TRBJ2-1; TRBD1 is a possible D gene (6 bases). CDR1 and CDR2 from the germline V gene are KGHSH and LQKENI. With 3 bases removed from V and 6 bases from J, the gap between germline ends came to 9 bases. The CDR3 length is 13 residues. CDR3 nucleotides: TGTGCCAGCTCACCCGGACAGTCCAATGAGCAGTTCTTC. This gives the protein CASSPGQSNEQFF.